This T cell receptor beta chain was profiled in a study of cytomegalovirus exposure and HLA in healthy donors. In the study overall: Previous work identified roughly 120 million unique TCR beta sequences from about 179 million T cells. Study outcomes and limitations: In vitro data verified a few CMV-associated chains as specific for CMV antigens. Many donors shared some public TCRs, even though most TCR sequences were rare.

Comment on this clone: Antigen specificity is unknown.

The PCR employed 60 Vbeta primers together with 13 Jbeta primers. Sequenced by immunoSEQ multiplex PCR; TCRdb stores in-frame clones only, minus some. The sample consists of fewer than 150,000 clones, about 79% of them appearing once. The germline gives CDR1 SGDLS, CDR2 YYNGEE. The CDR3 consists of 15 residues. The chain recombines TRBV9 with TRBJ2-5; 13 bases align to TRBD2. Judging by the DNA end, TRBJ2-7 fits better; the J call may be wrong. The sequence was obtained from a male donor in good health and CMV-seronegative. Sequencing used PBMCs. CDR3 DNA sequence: TGTGCCAGCAGCGTCGGGACTAGCGGGGTATACGAGCAGTACTTC. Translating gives CASSVGTSGVYEQYF.